A selection of T cell receptor beta chains follows, all from one sample in a study of T cell clonotyping in hematopoietic cell transplantation. Assay used: immunoSEQ multiplex PCR; TCRdb lists only in-frame clones, some missing. The table shows under 45,000 clones, with roughly 95% occurring only once. The sequenced sample was peripheral blood mononuclear cells, obtained before stem cell transplant. These receptors were taken from a man aged 35 to 55 with chronic myeloid leukemia. Some clones in this sample may be carry-over from other donors' samples. The CDR3 runs from the conserved cysteine through the conserved F or W. A D gene is named only where the DNA matches it firmly. The size field is filled for only some rows; it gives once, few, many or a size class.

len: 14; abundance: .; v_gene: TRBV28; d_gene: TRBD1; j_gene: TRBJ2-7; CDR3aa: CASRQGAPLYEQYF; CDR3nt: TGTGCCAGCAGACAGGGGGCCCCCCTCTACGAGCAGTACTTC
len: 17; abundance: .; v_gene: TRBV30; d_gene: .; j_gene: TRBJ2-3; CDR3aa: CAWTPVGGIWGGDTQYF; CDR3nt: TGTGCCTGGACCCCGGTAGGGGGGATCTGGGGGGGGGATACGCAGTATTTT
len: 14; abundance: .; v_gene: TRBV7-9; d_gene: .; j_gene: TRBJ1-2; CDR3aa: CASSFITSNYGYTF; CDR3nt: TGTGCCAGCAGCTTCATAACTAGTAACTATGGCTACACCTTC
len: 15; abundance: .; v_gene: TRBV28; d_gene: .; j_gene: TRBJ2-5; CDR3aa: CASSSRDAVKETQYF; CDR3nt: TGTGCCAGCAGTTCCAGGGATGCGGTGAAAGAGACCCAGTACTTC
len: 17; abundance: .; v_gene: TRBV7-2; d_gene: .; j_gene: TRBJ1-5; CDR3aa: CASSLNGPGISNQPQHF; CDR3nt: TGTGCCAGCAGCTTAAATGGACCGGGAATCAGCAATCAGCCCCAGCATTTT
len: 18; abundance: .; v_gene: TRBV25-1; d_gene: TRBD1; j_gene: TRBJ1-6; CDR3aa: CASSERGQVFPYNSPLHF; CDR3nt: TGTGCCAGCAGTGAACGCGGACAGGTATTTCCCTATAATTCACCCCTCCACTTT
len: 15; abundance: once; v_gene: TRBV28; d_gene: .; j_gene: TRBJ2-2; CDR3aa: CASSLQVLNTGELFF; CDR3nt: TGTGCCAGCAGTTTGCAGGTACTGAACACCGGGGAGCTGTTTTTT
len: 15; abundance: .; v_gene: TRBV27; d_gene: .; j_gene: TRBJ2-7; CDR3aa: CASGSGSAGSYEQYF; CDR3nt: TGTGCCAGCGGATCGGGAAGTGCGGGTTCCTACGAGCAGTACTTC
len: 14; abundance: .; v_gene: TRBV4-1; d_gene: TRBD1; j_gene: TRBJ1-2; CDR3aa: CASSQEQGDYGYTF; CDR3nt: TGCGCCAGCAGCCAAGAGCAGGGGGATTATGGCTACACCTTC
len: 14; abundance: .; v_gene: TRBV9; d_gene: .; j_gene: TRBJ1-2; CDR3aa: CASSARTIPYGYTF; CDR3nt: TGTGCCAGCAGCGCACGGACAATTCCGTATGGCTACACCTTC
len: 16; abundance: .; v_gene: TRBV19; d_gene: TRBD1; j_gene: TRBJ1-5; CDR3aa: CASSLQGAEAGQPQHF; CDR3nt: TGTGCCAGTAGTCTACAGGGGGCAGAAGCTGGCCAGCCCCAGCATTTT
len: 15; abundance: .; v_gene: TRBV7-9; d_gene: TRBD1; j_gene: TRBJ2-3; CDR3aa: CASSRQGMDTDTQYF; CDR3nt: TGTGCCAGCAGCAGACAGGGCATGGATACAGATACGCAGTATTTT
len: 15; abundance: .; v_gene: TRBV7-9; d_gene: .; j_gene: TRBJ1-5; CDR3aa: CASSSRIFSNQPQHF; CDR3nt: TGTGCCAGCAGCTCAAGGATCTTTAGCAATCAGCCCCAGCATTTT
len: 14; abundance: once; v_gene: TRBV28; d_gene: .; j_gene: TRBJ1-4; CDR3aa: CASSLRPRVGKLFF; CDR3nt: TGTGCCAGCAGTTTAAGGCCGCGGGTAGGGAAACTGTTTTTT
len: 16; abundance: .; v_gene: TRBV4-3; d_gene: .; j_gene: TRBJ2-1; CDR3aa: CASSQDGVARYNEQFF; CDR3nt: TGCGCCAGCAGCCAAGATGGAGTAGCGCGGTACAATGAGCAGTTCTTC
len: 17; abundance: .; v_gene: TRBV5-6; d_gene: .; j_gene: TRBJ2-2; CDR3aa: CASSQLNRIANTGELFF; CDR3nt: TGTGCCAGCAGCCAACTGAACAGGATCGCGAACACCGGGGAGCTGTTTTTT
len: 14; abundance: .; v_gene: TRBV5-1; d_gene: .; j_gene: TRBJ1-6; CDR3aa: CASSLGQMNSALHF; CDR3nt: TGCGCCAGCAGCTTGGGACAGATGAATTCAGCCCTCCACTTT
len: 13; abundance: .; v_gene: TRBV4-1; d_gene: .; j_gene: TRBJ1-2; CDR3aa: CASSQEYTYGYTF; CDR3nt: TGCGCCAGCAGCCAAGAGTACACCTATGGCTACACCTTC
len: 15; abundance: once; v_gene: TRBV14; d_gene: .; j_gene: TRBJ2-3; CDR3aa: CASSQLTGGTDTQYF; CDR3nt: TGTGCCAGCAGCCAACTGACAGGCGGCACAGATACGCAGTATTTT
len: 16; abundance: .; v_gene: TRBV4-2; d_gene: .; j_gene: TRBJ2-5; CDR3aa: CASSLGQSPYQETQYF; CDR3nt: TGTGCCAGCAGTCTTGGACAATCCCCGTACCAAGAGACCCAGTACTTC
len: 14; abundance: .; v_gene: TRBV18; d_gene: TRBD1; j_gene: TRBJ1-5; CDR3aa: CASSEGASAQPQHF; CDR3nt: TGTGCCAGCTCAGAGGGGGCCTCCGCCCAGCCCCAGCATTTT
len: 16; abundance: .; v_gene: TRBV11-2; d_gene: .; j_gene: TRBJ2-7; CDR3aa: CASSLFTGRPPREQYF; CDR3nt: TGTGCCAGCAGCTTATTCACGGGCAGGCCACCTCGGGAGCAGTACTTC
len: 11; abundance: .; v_gene: TRBV30; d_gene: TRBD1; j_gene: TRBJ1-2; CDR3aa: CAWQGAGGYTF; CDR3nt: TGTGCCTGGCAGGGGGCCGGTGGCTACACCTTC
len: 15; abundance: .; v_gene: TRBV5-5; d_gene: TRBD2; j_gene: TRBJ2-3; CDR3aa: CASSLPGGPTDTQYF; CDR3nt: TGTGCCAGCAGCTTACCGGGGGGGCCCACAGATACGCAGTATTTT
len: 15; abundance: .; v_gene: TRBV6-1; d_gene: .; j_gene: TRBJ1-5; CDR3aa: CASRPREGSNQPQHF; CDR3nt: TGTGCCAGCAGGCCAAGGGAAGGAAGCAATCAGCCCCAGCATTTT
len: 15; abundance: .; v_gene: TRBV4-3; d_gene: .; j_gene: TRBJ1-2; CDR3aa: CASSQGGTVRYGYTF; CDR3nt: TGCGCCAGCAGCCAAGGGGGAACAGTAAGATATGGCTACACCTTC
len: 15; abundance: .; v_gene: TRBV6-1; d_gene: TRBD1; j_gene: TRBJ2-2; CDR3aa: CASSRDRSPGGELFF; CDR3nt: TGTGCCAGCAGTCGGGACAGGTCTCCTGGCGGGGAGCTGTTTTTT
len: 11; abundance: .; v_gene: TRBV28; d_gene: .; j_gene: TRBJ1-5; CDR3aa: CASSSVWGQHF; CDR3nt: TGTGCCAGCAGTTCAGTCTGGGGGCAGCATTTT
len: 13; abundance: .; v_gene: TRBV28; d_gene: .; j_gene: TRBJ2-7; CDR3aa: CASRESSSYEQYF; CDR3nt: TGTGCCAGCAGGGAGTCGAGCTCCTACGAGCAGTACTTC
len: 15; abundance: .; v_gene: TRBV28; d_gene: TRBD1; j_gene: TRBJ1-2; CDR3aa: CASSGQVLSNYGYTF; CDR3nt: TGTGCCAGCAGTGGACAGGTTCTTTCTAACTATGGCTACACCTTC
len: 18; abundance: .; v_gene: TRBV9; d_gene: TRBD2; j_gene: TRBJ2-1; CDR3aa: CASSVDPAGLADYNEQFF; CDR3nt: TGTGCCAGCAGCGTAGATCCGGCGGGGCTAGCGGACTACAATGAGCAGTTCTTC
len: 17; abundance: .; v_gene: TRBV30; d_gene: .; j_gene: TRBJ2-3; CDR3aa: CAWSVSWGSEGTDTQYF; CDR3nt: TGTGCCTGGAGTGTGTCTTGGGGCTCGGAAGGTACAGATACGCAGTATTTT
len: 15; abundance: .; v_gene: TRBV28; d_gene: .; j_gene: TRBJ2-2; CDR3aa: CASSWGTGNTGELFF; CDR3nt: TGTGCCAGCAGTTGGGGGACGGGGAACACCGGGGAGCTGTTTTTT
len: 11; abundance: .; v_gene: TRBV7-8; d_gene: .; j_gene: TRBJ2-7; CDR3aa: CASSQRDEQYF; CDR3nt: TGTGCCAGCAGCCAAAGGGACGAGCAGTACTTC
len: 14; abundance: .; v_gene: TRBV7-6; d_gene: TRBD1; j_gene: TRBJ2-5; CDR3aa: CASRPGQGIETQYF; CDR3nt: TGTGCCAGCAGACCGGGACAGGGTATAGAGACCCAGTACTTC
len: 17; abundance: .; v_gene: TRBV4-3; d_gene: TRBD2; j_gene: TRBJ2-2; CDR3aa: CASSPGTSGGAYGELFF; CDR3nt: TGCGCCAGCAGCCCCGGGACTAGCGGGGGGGCGTACGGGGAGCTGTTTTTT
len: 15; abundance: .; v_gene: TRBV6-5; d_gene: TRBD1; j_gene: TRBJ1-6; CDR3aa: CASSRGGQGASPLHF; CDR3nt: TGTGCCAGCAGCCGCGGGGGACAGGGGGCCTCACCCCTCCACTTT
len: 14; abundance: .; v_gene: TRBV7-2; d_gene: .; j_gene: TRBJ2-5; CDR3aa: CASSLDVSGSTQYF; CDR3nt: TGTGCCAGCAGCTTAGATGTTAGTGGCTCAACCCAGTACTTC
len: 15; abundance: .; v_gene: TRBV11-3; d_gene: .; j_gene: TRBJ2-5; CDR3aa: CASSPGPIPEGTQYF; CDR3nt: TGTGCCAGCAGCCCCGGGCCAATACCTGAGGGGACCCAGTACTTC
len: 13; abundance: .; v_gene: TRBV6-5; d_gene: TRBD1; j_gene: TRBJ1-2; CDR3aa: CASSSGQFYGYTF; CDR3nt: TGTGCCAGCAGTTCGGGACAGTTCTATGGCTACACCTTC
len: 15; abundance: .; v_gene: TRBV7-2; d_gene: TRBD1; j_gene: TRBJ1-2; CDR3aa: CASSPRTGPNYGYTF; CDR3nt: TGTGCCAGCAGCCCCCGGACAGGTCCTAACTATGGCTACACCTTC
len: 13; abundance: .; v_gene: TRBV7-9; d_gene: TRBD2; j_gene: TRBJ2-3; CDR3aa: CASSLGLVDTQYF; CDR3nt: TGTGCCAGCAGCTTGGGACTAGTAGATACGCAGTATTTT
len: 12; abundance: .; v_gene: TRBV30; d_gene: .; j_gene: TRBJ1-2; CDR3aa: CAWSVQGYGYTF; CDR3nt: TGTGCCTGGAGTGTACAGGGTTATGGCTACACCTTC